Each of the 23 T cell receptor beta chains below was sequenced from the same sample in a study of low-dose radiotherapy and immunotherapy resistance in tumors. Priming of first-strand cDNA relied on TRAV- and TRBV-specific primers (covering alpha and beta chains). Amplification of TCRs used a constant-region primer and V-primer adapter for roughly 18 PCR cycles. TCRdb recomputed calls from the reads with MiXCR, one row per CDR3 protein. The repertoire holds 35,000 to 50,000 distinct CDR3 sequences, with under 25% as singletons. Noted time point: after trial treatment. The treatment: LDRT plus nivolumab, ipilimumab, low-dose cyclophosphamide and aspirin (RACIN trial). The sequenced sample was PBMCs, obtained after low-dose radiotherapy plus immunotherapy. The receptors originated from a female donor with ovarian cancer.

Judged by abundance, this clonotype is medium-sized. The chain carries TRBV28 and TRBJ1-5, with TRBD1 matching over 7 bases. Germline V gene data show CDR1 as MDHEN and CDR2 as SYDVKM. CDR3 length equals 18 residues. With 6 bases clipped from V and 4 bases from J, the junction kept 18 bases outside the gene matches. In nucleotides, the CDR3 is TGTGCCAGCAGCCACCCCCGGGGACAGCCCTTATTAAATCAGCCCCAGCATTTT. Its translation: CASSHPRGQPLLNQPQHF.

This clonotype occurred many times. The chain employs TRBV5-1 and TRBJ2-1; 11 bases are a match to TRBD1. V lost 0 bases and J lost 7; bases outside the gene matches: 3. The CDR3 sequence is 15 residues long. Per the germline V gene, CDR1 is SGHRS and CDR2 is YFSETQ. In DNA, the CDR3 is TGCGCCAGCAGCTTGGATGGGACAGGGGGAAATGAGCAGTTCTTC. Amino acids: CASSLDGTGGNEQFF. The complete variable domain, with remaining parts taken from reference TRBV5-1 and TRBJ2-1, reads KAGVTQTPRYLIKTRGQQVTLSCSPISGHRSVSWYQQTPGQGLQFLFEYFSETQRNKGNFPGRFSGRQFSNSRSEMNVSTLELGDSALYLCASSLDGTGGNEQFFGPGTRLTVL.

This clonotype was recorded at least ten times. This rearrangement joins TRBV3-1 to TRBJ2-6; 8 bases fit TRBD1. The V gene's germline CDR1 is LGHDT and CDR2 YNNKEL (reference sequence). This CDR3 is built from 17 residues. Unmatched junction bases numbered 4, after V lost 1 base and J lost 2 bases. This CDR3 is CASSQGQGTPGANVLTF. The CDR3 region has the DNA TGTGCCAGCAGCCAAGGACAGGGGACCCCTGGGGCCAACGTCCTGACTTTC.

This clonotype was observed at least ten times. The chain has TRBV28 and TRBJ2-2; 9 positions agree with TRBD2. The germline V gene has CDR1 MDHEN and CDR2 SYDVKM. Germline trimming cut 1 base from V and 5 bases from J; bases unmatched to any gene: 5. The CDR3 is 16 amino acids. CDR3 in DNA: TGTGCCAGCAGTTTATTTACAGCGGGAGGAACCGGGGAGCTGTTTTTT. It is translated as CASSLFTAGGTGELFF.

This clonotype was picked up many times. The V and J genes are TRBV5-1 and TRBJ1-1; tentatively, D is TRBD1 (6 bases). The CDR3 extends over 15 amino acids. V shed 7 bases and J shed 4 bases, with 20 bases lying between them. The germline CDR1 and CDR2 sequences are SGHRS and YFSETQ. The DNA of the CDR3 is TGCGCCAGCCGGGACGGGGGCTTTGGGGGCACTGAAGCTTTCTTT. It is translated as CASRDGGFGGTEAFF. Complete variable domain (other parts from reference TRBV5-1 and TRBJ1-1): KAGVTQTPRYLIKTRGQQVTLSCSPISGHRSVSWYQQTPGQGLQFLFEYFSETQRNKGNFPGRFSGRQFSNSRSEMNVSTLELGDSALYLCASRDGGFGGTEAFFGQGTRLTVV.

The sample holds many counts of this clonotype. The V call is TRBV18, the J call TRBJ2-5; TRBD1 or TRBD2 may be the D gene (5 bases each). CDR1 KGHSH and CDR2 LQKENI come from the germline V gene. V lost 0 bases and J 2 bases, leaving 7 bases between the germline ends. The CDR3 runs 14 residues. CDR3 in amino acids: CASSPPEGQETQYF. CDR3 bases: TGTGCCAGCTCACCACCTGAGGGGCAAGAGACCCAGTACTTC.

This clonotype was detected a few times. The CDR3 here is CASSLLAGVNTEAFF. The CDR3 DNA follows: TGCGCCAGCAGCTTGCTGGCAGGGGTAAACACTGAAGCTTTCTTT. The chain recombines TRBV5-1 with TRBJ1-1; possible D gene TRBD1, 6 bases. The CDR3 runs 15 residues. Germline CDR1 is SGHRS and CDR2 is YFSETQ. Between the trimmed V and J ends, which lost 1 base and 2 bases, there was a span of 12 bases.

This clonotype was observed at least ten times. This chain joins TRBV7-8 and TRBJ1-5; D is uncertain. Trimming cost V 5 bases and J 0 bases, with 17 bases left between them. The CDR3 contains 17 residues. The germline V gene encodes CDR1 SGHVS and CDR2 FQNEAQ. This CDR3 is CASSPNFAFASNQPQHF. In nucleotides, the CDR3 is TGTGCCAGCAGCCCTAACTTCGCTTTCGCTAGCAATCAGCCCCAGCATTTT.

The V gene is TRBV20-1, the J gene TRBJ1-2, with TRBD1 matching 8 bases. V dropped 6 bases and J dropped 7; count of bases not matched to a gene: 4. CDR1 and CDR2 from the germline V gene are DFQATT and SNEGSKA (reference sequence). The CDR3 has 11 amino acids. CDR3 sequence reads: CSARTGSGYTF. Written as DNA, the CDR3 is TGCAGTGCCCGGACAGGGAGTGGCTACACCTTC.

This clonotype was picked up many times. This chain links TRBV11-2 with TRBJ2-3, with D possibly being TRBD1 (5 bases). This CDR3 is 17 amino acids long. Per the germline V gene, CDR1 is SGHAT and CDR2 is FQNNGV. V gave up 0 bases and J gave up 1 base, with 14 bases separating them. CDR3: CASSLDNHRSRTDTQYF. The CDR3 nucleotides are TGTGCCAGCAGCTTAGATAATCACAGGAGCCGCACAGATACGCAGTATTTT. Filled out from reference TRBV11-2 and TRBJ2-3, the complete variable domain reads EAGVAQSPRYKIIEKRQSVAFWCNPISGHATLYWYQQILGQGPKLLIQFQNNGVVDDSQLPKDRFSAERLKGVDSTLKIQPAKLEDSAVYLCASSLDNHRSRTDTQYFGPGTRLTVL.

This clonotype has only a few counts. The V call is TRBV28, the J call TRBJ2-7; maybe TRBD2 (7 bases). Germline CDR1 and CDR2: MDHEN and SYDVKM. V was clipped by 6 bases and J by 2 bases, with 14 bases between them. The CDR3 has 14 amino acids. This chain's CDR3 is CASSAGGPTYEQYF. For the CDR3, the DNA is TGTGCCAGCAGCGCCGGGGGGCCAACCTACGAGCAGTACTTC. Looking up the rest from reference TRBV28 and TRBJ2-7 gives the full variable domain: DVKVTQSSRYLVKRTGEKVFLECVQDMDHENMFWYRQDPGLGLRLIYFSYDVKMKEKGDIPEGYSVSREKKERFSLILESASTNQTSMYLCASSAGGPTYEQYFGPGTRLTVT.

As regards this clonotype: A far larger clone is one base from this, pointing to a likely read error. The CDR3 region has the DNA TGTGCCAGCAGCTACGACAGGGGGTACGAGCAGTTCTTC. Amino acids: CASSYDRGYEQFF. The chain employs TRBV6-5 and TRBJ2-1, with 9 bases fitting TRBD1. CDR3 length: 13 residues. Trimming cost V 6 bases and J 10 bases; bases outside gene matches: 7. Germline V gene lookup returns CDR1 MNHEY and CDR2 SVGAGI.

The chain combines TRBV5-1 with TRBJ1-5; TRBD1 matches at 8 bases. The trim removed 1 base at V and 7 bases at J, leaving 7 bases unmatched. CDR1 SGHRS and CDR2 YFSETQ come from the germline V gene. CDR3 length: 15 amino acids. The CDR3 protein is CASSLFPGGEQPQHF. The CDR3, as DNA: TGCGCCAGCAGCTTGTTCCCAGGGGGCGAACAGCCCCAGCATTTT.

J is TRBJ2-7 and V is TRBV5-4; 9 nucleotides align to TRBD1. The CDR3 loop spans 15 amino acids. Germline lookup yields CDR1 SGHNT and CDR2 YYREEE (reference sequence). V was pared by 3 bases and J by 4 bases, with 8 bases of the junction left unmatched. DNA for the CDR3: TGTGCCAGCAGCTCGGTGGACAGGGGTGATTACGAGCAGTACTTC. This encodes CASSSVDRGDYEQYF. Full variable domain (remainder filled in from reference TRBV5-4 and TRBJ2-7): ETGVTQSPTHLIKTRGQQVTLRCSSQSGHNTVSWYQQALGQGPQFIFQYYREEENGRGNFPPRFSGLQFPNYSSELNVNALELDDSALYLCASSSVDRGDYEQYFGPGTRLTVT.

This clonotype was picked up many times. CDR3 sequence: CSAPTQGLNTGELFF. The DNA for the CDR3 is TGCAGTGCCCCTACCCAGGGGTTAAACACCGGGGAGCTGTTTTTT. The genes are TRBV20-1 and TRBJ2-2; tentatively, D is TRBD1 (6 bases). With 6 bases removed from V and 2 bases from J, the gap between germline ends came to 16 bases. Germline values: CDR1 DFQATT, CDR2 SNEGSKA (reference sequence). This CDR3 region has 15 residues.

This clonotype came up a few times. The chain couples TRBV20-1 to TRBJ1-3; TRBD1 aligns across 9 bases. Trimming took 0 bases from V and 6 from J; bases not matched to a gene: 9. Per germline, CDR1 DFQATT and CDR2 SNEGSKA (reference sequence). This CDR3 is 16 amino acids long. Written as DNA, the CDR3 is TGCAGTGCTAGAGATCCCACCGGGACAGGGTTAAACACCATATATTTT. This gives the protein CSARDPTGTGLNTIYF.

The chain links TRBV28 to TRBJ1-6; D gene uncertain. The CDR3 runs 15 residues. Per the germline V gene, CDR1 is MDHEN and CDR2 is SYDVKM. V dropped 7 bases and J dropped 9 bases, with 19 bases sitting between them. The CDR3 protein is CASIRRGTGGSPLHF. CDR3 bases: TGTGCCAGCATCCGACGGGGAACGGGTGGTTCACCCCTCCACTTT.

At least ten counts were recorded for this clonotype. V is TRBV11-2 and J is TRBJ1-3; no reliable D call. With 5 bases removed from V and 0 bases from J, the gap between germline ends came to 14 bases. Germline V gives CDR1 SGHAT, CDR2 FQNNGV. The CDR3 is 16 amino acids. For the CDR3, the DNA is TGTGCCAGCAGCCCCGAGGGCAGCGACTCTGGAAACACCATATATTTT. It translates to CASSPEGSDSGNTIYF.

At least ten counts were recorded for this clonotype. The gene calls are TRBV9 and TRBJ2-1, with 8 bases identical to TRBD2. With 0 bases clipped from V and 3 bases from J, the junction kept 8 bases outside the gene matches. The CDR3 extends over 17 amino acids. Germline V CDR1 and CDR2: SGDLS, YYNGEE. The CDR3 loop is CASSVGALAAVYNEQFF. DNA of the CDR3: TGTGCCAGCAGCGTAGGGGCACTAGCGGCCGTCTACAATGAGCAGTTCTTC.

The table lists this clonotype with many counts. V is TRBV20-1 and J is TRBJ2-1, with TRBD2 identical over 10 bases. V lost 0 bases to trimming and J lost 4 bases; unmatched junction nucleotides: 6. Germline CDR1 reads DFQATT; CDR2 reads SNEGSKA (reference sequence). The CDR3 contains 16 residues. CDR3 bases: TGCAGTGCTAGAGACCCCGGACTAGCGGCTTACAATGAGCAGTTCTTC. Amino acids: CSARDPGLAAYNEQFF.

This clonotype showed up many times. The gene calls are TRBV3-1 and TRBJ2-7, with TRBD2 as a possible D gene (7 bases). V was trimmed by 7 bases and J by 3 bases, leaving 16 bases between them. CDR1 and CDR2 from the germline V gene are LGHDT and YNNKEL (reference sequence). The CDR3 covers 14 residues. This CDR3 reads CASTFGGRGYEQYF. The DNA for the CDR3 is TGTGCCAGCACCTTCGGGGGGCGCGGCTACGAGCAGTACTTC.

In its sample, this clonotype was seen many times. The V gene is TRBV19, the J gene TRBJ1-6, with a possible D match to TRBD1 (5 bases). Trimming pared 7 bases from V and 7 bases from J, leaving 11 bases between. CDR3 length: 13 amino acids. Germline V CDR1 and CDR2: LNHDA, SQIVND (reference sequence). This CDR3 is CASTGPRNSPLHF. Written as DNA, the CDR3 is TGTGCCAGTACAGGGCCACGAAATTCACCCCTCCACTTT. Based on the CDR3 plus reference TRBV19 and TRBJ1-6, the full variable domain is DGGITQSPKYLFRKEGQNVTLSCEQNLNHDAMYWYRQDPGQGLRLIYYSQIVNDFQKGDIAEGYSVSREKKESFPLTVTSAQKNPTAFYLCASTGPRNSPLHFGNGTRLTVT.

This clonotype was seen many times. The chain couples TRBV5-4 to TRBJ2-1; TRBD1 agrees at 8 bases. The CDR3 covers 15 residues. J lost 4 bases, V lost 2 bases, and 5 bases had no gene match. CDR1 and CDR2 from the germline V gene are SGHNT and YYREEE (reference sequence). Here the CDR3 reads CASSFAGGQYNEQFF. CDR3 DNA: TGTGCCAGCAGCTTCGCAGGGGGCCAATACAATGAGCAGTTCTTC.